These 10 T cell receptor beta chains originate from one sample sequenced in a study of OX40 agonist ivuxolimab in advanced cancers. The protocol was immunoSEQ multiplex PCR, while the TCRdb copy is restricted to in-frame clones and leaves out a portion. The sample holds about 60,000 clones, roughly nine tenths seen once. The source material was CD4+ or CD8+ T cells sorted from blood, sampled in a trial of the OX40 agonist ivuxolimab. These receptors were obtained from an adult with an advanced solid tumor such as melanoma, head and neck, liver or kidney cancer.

Here the CDR3 DNA reads TGTGCCAGCAGTGCAGGGCAGGGTCTAGACACCATATATTTT. As protein: CASSAGQGLDTIYF. This chain links TRBV6-1 with TRBJ1-3; possibly TRBD1 for D (5 bases). V was clipped by 4 bases and J by 8 bases, with 15 bases between them. The germline V gene has CDR1 MNHNS and CDR2 SASEGT. The CDR3 is 14 amino acids.

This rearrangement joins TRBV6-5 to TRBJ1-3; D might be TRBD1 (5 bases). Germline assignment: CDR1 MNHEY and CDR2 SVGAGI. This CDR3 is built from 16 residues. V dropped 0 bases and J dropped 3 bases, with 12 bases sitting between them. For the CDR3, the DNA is TGTGCCAGCAGTTACTCGGCTGGGGCGGGTGGAAACACCATATATTTT. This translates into CASSYSAGAGGNTIYF.

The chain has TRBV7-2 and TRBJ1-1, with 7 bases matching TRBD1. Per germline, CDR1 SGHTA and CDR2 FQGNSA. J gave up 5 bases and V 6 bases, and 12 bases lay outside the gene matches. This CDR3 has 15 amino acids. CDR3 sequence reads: CASRDDQGGYTEAFF. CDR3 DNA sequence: TGTGCCAGCAGGGATGACCAGGGGGGGTATACTGAAGCTTTCTTT.

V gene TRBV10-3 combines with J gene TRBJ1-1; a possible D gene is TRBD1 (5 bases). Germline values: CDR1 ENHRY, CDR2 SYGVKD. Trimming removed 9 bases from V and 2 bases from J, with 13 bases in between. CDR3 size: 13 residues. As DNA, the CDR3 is TGTGCCATTGGGGCACAGCAAAACACTGAAGCTTTCTTT. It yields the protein CAIGAQQNTEAFF.

The CDR3 coding sequence is TGTGCCAGCAGCTTGCCCCACGCAGCAGGCCGTTTAGGCTACACCTTC. Its translation: CASSLPHAAGRLGYTF. The J gene is TRBJ1-2, the V gene TRBV5-4, with D uncertain. This CDR3 comprises 16 residues. Looked up from germline, CDR1 is SGHNT and CDR2 is YYREEE (reference sequence). Trimming removed 1 base from V and 8 bases from J, with 21 bases in between. The full variable domain, rest sourced from reference TRBV5-4 and TRBJ1-2, is ETGVTQSPTHLIKTRGQQVTLRCSSQSGHNTVSWYQQALGQGPQFIFQYYREEENGRGNFPPRFSGLQFPNYSSELNVNALELDDSALYLCASSLPHAAGRLGYTFGSGTRLTVV.

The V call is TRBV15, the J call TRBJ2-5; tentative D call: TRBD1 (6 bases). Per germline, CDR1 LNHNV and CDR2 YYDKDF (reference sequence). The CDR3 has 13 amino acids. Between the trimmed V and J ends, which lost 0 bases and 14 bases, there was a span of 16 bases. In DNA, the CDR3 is TGTGCCACCAGCAGAGATTCGTGGGACGGGACATACTTC. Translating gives CATSRDSWDGTYF.

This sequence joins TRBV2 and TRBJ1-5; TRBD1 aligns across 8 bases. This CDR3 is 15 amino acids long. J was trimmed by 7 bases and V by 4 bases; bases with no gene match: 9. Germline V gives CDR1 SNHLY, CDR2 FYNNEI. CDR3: CASSAGQGAGQPQHF. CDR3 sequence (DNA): TGTGCCAGCAGTGCAGGTCAGGGGGCCGGGCAGCCCCAGCATTTT.

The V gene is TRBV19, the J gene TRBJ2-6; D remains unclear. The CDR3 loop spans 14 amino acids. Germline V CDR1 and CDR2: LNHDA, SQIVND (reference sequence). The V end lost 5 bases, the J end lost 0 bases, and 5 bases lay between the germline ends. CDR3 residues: CASSPNSGANVLTF. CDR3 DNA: TGTGCCAGTAGTCCTAACTCTGGGGCCAACGTCCTGACTTTC.

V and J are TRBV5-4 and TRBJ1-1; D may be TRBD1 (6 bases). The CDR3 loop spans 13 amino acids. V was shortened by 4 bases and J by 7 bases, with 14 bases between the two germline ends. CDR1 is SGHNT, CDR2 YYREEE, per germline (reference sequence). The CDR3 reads CASSLWTVREAFF. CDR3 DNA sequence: TGTGCCAGCAGCCTCTGGACAGTACGTGAAGCTTTCTTT.

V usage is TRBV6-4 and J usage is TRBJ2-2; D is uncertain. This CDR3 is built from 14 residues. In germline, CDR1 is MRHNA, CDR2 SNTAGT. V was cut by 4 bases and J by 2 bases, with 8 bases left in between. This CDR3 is CASSVSHNTGELFF. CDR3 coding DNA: TGTGCCAGCAGTGTGAGTCATAACACCGGGGAGCTGTTTTTT.